This is a list of T cell receptor beta chains from one sample in a study of blood T cell repertoires in COVID-19. Here immunoSEQ multiplex PCR was the method, and the copy in TCRdb shows in-frame clones only, minus some. The sample has roughly 68,000 clones; around 90% are singletons. The sample was peripheral blood. These receptors originate from a man between 50 and 59 years old with active COVID-19. Both conserved end residues are part of each CDR3. The D gene is left open where the match is weak. Size is stated for part of the rows, as once, few or many counts, or as a class when the clone is expanded.

clone_size: few
d_call: NA
v_call: TRBV18
j_call: TRBJ2-1
cdr3_nt: TGTGCCAGCCACCTCCAGACAGGTTACAATGAGCAGTTCTTC
cdr3_aa: CASHLQTGYNEQFF

clone_size: NA
d_call: TRBD1
v_call: TRBV6-5
j_call: TRBJ1-5
cdr3_nt: TGTGCCAGCAGTTACTCTGCAGGGGGTCAGCCCCAGCATTTT
cdr3_aa: CASSYSAGGQPQHF

clone_size: NA
d_call: NA
v_call: TRBV9
j_call: TRBJ2-7
cdr3_nt: TGTGCCAGCAGCGTAGATCCCCGCTACGAGCAGTACTTC
cdr3_aa: CASSVDPRYEQYF

clone_size: NA
d_call: TRBD1
v_call: TRBV28
j_call: TRBJ2-1
cdr3_nt: TGTGCCAGCAGTTTAGAACGACAGGGAATAGACAATGAGCAGTTCTTC
cdr3_aa: CASSLERQGIDNEQFF

clone_size: NA
d_call: TRBD1
v_call: TRBV7-9
j_call: TRBJ2-5
cdr3_nt: TGTGCCAGCAGCTTTGGGACAGGGCAAGAGACCCAGTACTTC
cdr3_aa: CASSFGTGQETQYF

clone_size: NA
d_call: TRBD1
v_call: TRBV19
j_call: TRBJ2-6
cdr3_nt: TGTGCCAGTAGTATGTTGGGACAGGGTGGCGGGGCCAACGTCCTGACTTTC
cdr3_aa: CASSMLGQGGGANVLTF

clone_size: NA
d_call: TRBD2
v_call: TRBV19
j_call: TRBJ2-7
cdr3_nt: TGTGCCAGTAGCTCCTCCGGACTAGCGGGTGAGCAGTACTTC
cdr3_aa: CASSSSGLAGEQYF

clone_size: NA
d_call: NA
v_call: TRBV28
j_call: TRBJ1-2
cdr3_nt: TGTGCCAGCAGTTCTACAGGGTATGGCTACACCTTC
cdr3_aa: CASSSTGYGYTF

clone_size: NA
d_call: TRBD1
v_call: TRBV4-2
j_call: TRBJ1-2
cdr3_nt: TGTGCCAGCAGCCAAGATCTGAACAGGGGAGGCTATGGCTACACCTTC
cdr3_aa: CASSQDLNRGGYGYTF

clone_size: NA
d_call: NA
v_call: TRBV7-2
j_call: TRBJ1-4
cdr3_nt: TGTGCCAGCAGCTTAGGAGGATTAGCAACTAATGAAAAACTGTTTTTT
cdr3_aa: CASSLGGLATNEKLFF

clone_size: NA
d_call: NA
v_call: TRBV18
j_call: TRBJ1-1
cdr3_nt: TGTGCCAGCTCACCGATGTCGAAGAGAAACACTGAAGCTTTCTTT
cdr3_aa: CASSPMSKRNTEAFF

clone_size: NA
d_call: NA
v_call: TRBV30
j_call: TRBJ1-5
cdr3_nt: TGTGCCTGGAGTCCCTGGGACAAGAAACTTGGCAATCAGCCCCAGCATTTT
cdr3_aa: CAWSPWDKKLGNQPQHF

clone_size: NA
d_call: TRBD2
v_call: TRBV27
j_call: TRBJ2-5
cdr3_nt: TGTGCCAGCAGCTGGTCACAGGGACTAGGTTTTGAGACCCAGTACTTC
cdr3_aa: CASSWSQGLGFETQYF

clone_size: NA
d_call: NA
v_call: TRBV18
j_call: TRBJ2-4
cdr3_nt: TGTGCCAGCTCACCGCCGACAAGCCAAAGACACATTCAGTACTTC
cdr3_aa: CASSPPTSQRHIQYF

clone_size: NA
d_call: NA
v_call: TRBV28
j_call: TRBJ2-3
cdr3_nt: TGTGCCAGCAGTTTAGGCAGCACAGATACGCAGTATTTT
cdr3_aa: CASSLGSTDTQYF

clone_size: NA
d_call: TRBD1
v_call: TRBV27
j_call: TRBJ2-1
cdr3_nt: TGTGCCAGCTCGACGGACAGGGGGCTCTACAATGAGCAGTTCTTC
cdr3_aa: CASSTDRGLYNEQFF

clone_size: NA
d_call: TRBD2
v_call: TRBV19
j_call: TRBJ2-7
cdr3_nt: TGTGCCAGTAGTCGACAACAAACTAGCGGTGCCTACGAGCAGTACTTC
cdr3_aa: CASSRQQTSGAYEQYF

clone_size: NA
d_call: TRBD1
v_call: TRBV28
j_call: TRBJ1-1
cdr3_nt: TGTGCCAGCAGTGCCTCATTCGGGACAGGGAACACTGAAGCTTTCTTT
cdr3_aa: CASSASFGTGNTEAFF

clone_size: NA
d_call: NA
v_call: TRBV12-3/TRBV12-4
j_call: TRBJ1-1
cdr3_nt: TGTGCCAGCAGTTTACAGGGCAGTACTGAAGCTTTCTTT
cdr3_aa: CASSLQGSTEAFF

clone_size: NA
d_call: NA
v_call: TRBV14
j_call: TRBJ2-3
cdr3_nt: TGTGCCAGCAGCCCTAGACTAGTGACCGTTTCAGATACGCAGTATTTT
cdr3_aa: CASSPRLVTVSDTQYF

clone_size: NA
d_call: TRBD2
v_call: TRBV9
j_call: TRBJ2-1
cdr3_nt: TGTGCCAGCAGCGTCCAGGAGGGGACTAAGCAGTTCTTC
cdr3_aa: CASSVQEGTKQFF

clone_size: few
d_call: NA
v_call: TRBV18
j_call: TRBJ2-1
cdr3_nt: TGTGCCAGCTCACCACCGGTCTATGGGCAGTTCTTC
cdr3_aa: CASSPPVYGQFF

clone_size: NA
d_call: TRBD1
v_call: TRBV11-2
j_call: TRBJ1-6
cdr3_nt: TGTGCCAGCAGCTTCCAGGGGGCGGTTTCACCCCTCCACTTT
cdr3_aa: CASSFQGAVSPLHF

clone_size: NA
d_call: TRBD1
v_call: TRBV7-3
j_call: TRBJ2-2
cdr3_nt: TGTGCCAGCAGCTTTTCCGGGACAGGGGACACCGGGGAGCTGTTTTTT
cdr3_aa: CASSFSGTGDTGELFF

clone_size: NA
d_call: NA
v_call: TRBV30
j_call: TRBJ2-7
cdr3_nt: TGTGCCTGGAGCCAGGGGAGGGTCGAGTTGCAGTACTTC
cdr3_aa: CAWSQGRVELQYF

clone_size: NA
d_call: TRBD1
v_call: TRBV9
j_call: TRBJ1-4
cdr3_nt: TGTGCCAGCAGCCCTGACCCCGGGACAGGGGGCGGTGTTGAAAAACTGTTTTTT
cdr3_aa: CASSPDPGTGGGVEKLFF

clone_size: NA
d_call: NA
v_call: TRBV3-1/TRBV3-2
j_call: TRBJ2-7
cdr3_nt: TGTGCCAGCAGCCACACCGGGACTCCCTCCTACGAGCAGTACTTC
cdr3_aa: CASSHTGTPSYEQYF

clone_size: NA
d_call: TRBD2
v_call: TRBV28
j_call: TRBJ2-5
cdr3_nt: TGTGCCAGCTTCGAGCGGGAGACGGAGACCCAGTACTTC
cdr3_aa: CASFERETETQYF

clone_size: NA
d_call: NA
v_call: TRBV19
j_call: TRBJ2-1
cdr3_nt: TGTGCCAGTAGTGTGTACAGGGACCTAACCTACAATGAGCAGTTCTTC
cdr3_aa: CASSVYRDLTYNEQFF

clone_size: NA
d_call: TRBD1
v_call: TRBV27
j_call: TRBJ2-3
cdr3_nt: TGTCCCCGCAAGGGGGCAGGCACAGATACGCAGTATTTT
cdr3_aa: CPRKGAGTDTQYF

clone_size: NA
d_call: TRBD2
v_call: TRBV5-6
j_call: TRBJ2-1
cdr3_nt: TGTGCCAGCAGCTTCATGTCAGGGGGCGGTAAGGGACTAGCGGCCGAGCAGTTCTTC
cdr3_aa: CASSFMSGGGKGLAAEQFF

clone_size: NA
d_call: NA
v_call: TRBV7-2
j_call: TRBJ2-1
cdr3_nt: TGTGCCAGCAGCTCCCTACCCGGGACTCCCACAGGCAATGAGCAGTTCTTC
cdr3_aa: CASSSLPGTPTGNEQFF

clone_size: NA
d_call: NA
v_call: TRBV9
j_call: TRBJ1-2
cdr3_nt: TGTGCCAGCAGCGTAGGAGGAGCGGGAGCTTTCTATGGCTACACCTTC
cdr3_aa: CASSVGGAGAFYGYTF

clone_size: NA
d_call: TRBD2
v_call: TRBV5-1
j_call: TRBJ2-5
cdr3_nt: TGCGCCAGCAGCTTTGGGACTAGCGGGCAAGAGACCCAGTACTTC
cdr3_aa: CASSFGTSGQETQYF

clone_size: NA
d_call: NA
v_call: TRBV9
j_call: TRBJ1-1
cdr3_nt: TGTGCCAGCAGCGTAGCGGGGAACACTGAAGCTTTCTTT
cdr3_aa: CASSVAGNTEAFF

clone_size: NA
d_call: TRBD1
v_call: TRBV5-6
j_call: TRBJ1-4
cdr3_nt: TGTGCCAGCAGCTCCGGGACAGGGAATGAAAAACTGTTTTTT
cdr3_aa: CASSSGTGNEKLFF

clone_size: few
d_call: TRBD1
v_call: TRBV5-1
j_call: TRBJ1-6
cdr3_nt: TGCGCCAGCGGTATAGGGGGCGGGAATTCACCCCTCCACTTT
cdr3_aa: CASGIGGGNSPLHF

clone_size: NA
d_call: NA
v_call: TRBV2
j_call: TRBJ1-5
cdr3_nt: TGTGCCAGCTGGACAGATAGCAATCAGCCCCAGCATTTT
cdr3_aa: CASWTDSNQPQHF

clone_size: NA
d_call: TRBD1
v_call: TRBV11-2
j_call: TRBJ1-6
cdr3_nt: TGTGCCAGCAGCTTCGACTGGACAGGGTCGAATTCACCCCTCCACTTT
cdr3_aa: CASSFDWTGSNSPLHF

clone_size: NA
d_call: NA
v_call: TRBV4-3
j_call: TRBJ2-1
cdr3_nt: TGCGCCAGCAGCCAAGGACAAGGCAATGAGCAGTTCTTC
cdr3_aa: CASSQGQGNEQFF

clone_size: NA
d_call: NA
v_call: TRBV14
j_call: TRBJ1-4
cdr3_nt: TGTGCCAGCAGCCTCCCTGGGACAAGGAAACTGTTTTTT
cdr3_aa: CASSLPGTRKLFF

clone_size: few
d_call: NA
v_call: TRBV4-3
j_call: TRBJ1-1
cdr3_nt: TGCGCCAGCAGCCAAGTACCAGGGTACGGGAACACTGAAGCTTTCTTT
cdr3_aa: CASSQVPGYGNTEAFF

clone_size: NA
d_call: NA
v_call: TRBV4-3
j_call: TRBJ1-2
cdr3_nt: TGCGCCAGCAGCCAAGAAAGGCAGGGTGAAAGTGGCTACACCTTC
cdr3_aa: CASSQERQGESGYTF

clone_size: NA
d_call: TRBD2
v_call: TRBV24-1
j_call: TRBJ2-3
cdr3_nt: TGTGCCACCAGTACGACTAGCGGTATGGGTGATACGCAGTATTTT
cdr3_aa: CATSTTSGMGDTQYF

clone_size: NA
d_call: NA
v_call: TRBV5-1
j_call: TRBJ2-5
cdr3_nt: TGCGCCAGCAGCTTAGACCCGGGAGCGGTTGAGACCCAGTACTTC
cdr3_aa: CASSLDPGAVETQYF

clone_size: once
d_call: TRBD2
v_call: TRBV2
j_call: TRBJ2-3
cdr3_nt: TGTGCCAGCAATTTTGCGGGGGGCCAGGATACGCAGTATTTT
cdr3_aa: CASNFAGGQDTQYF

clone_size: NA
d_call: NA
v_call: TRBV5-1
j_call: TRBJ2-7
cdr3_nt: TGCGCCAGCAGCTCAACCGGGACCTACGAGCAGTACTTC
cdr3_aa: CASSSTGTYEQYF

clone_size: NA
d_call: NA
v_call: TRBV5-6
j_call: TRBJ1-5
cdr3_nt: TGTGCCAGCAGCCTAATAAATCAGCCCCAGCATTTT
cdr3_aa: CASSLINQPQHF

clone_size: NA
d_call: TRBD1
v_call: TRBV19
j_call: TRBJ2-7
cdr3_nt: TGTGCCAGCGGACAGGGCCCGCAGGAGCAGTACTTC
cdr3_aa: CASGQGPQEQYF

clone_size: NA
d_call: TRBD1
v_call: TRBV6-5
j_call: TRBJ1-2
cdr3_nt: TGTGCCAGCAGGAGGGGGACAGGGGCGAACTATGGCTACACCTTC
cdr3_aa: CASRRGTGANYGYTF

clone_size: NA
d_call: NA
v_call: TRBV15
j_call: TRBJ2-1
cdr3_nt: TGTGCCACCAGCAGAGAGACTTACAATGAGCAGTTCTTC
cdr3_aa: CATSRETYNEQFF

clone_size: few
d_call: NA
v_call: TRBV19
j_call: TRBJ1-1
cdr3_nt: TGTGCCACCGATGGCCGGAACACTGAAGCTTTCTTT
cdr3_aa: CATDGRNTEAFF

clone_size: NA
d_call: NA
v_call: TRBV6-2/TRBV6-3
j_call: TRBJ1-5
cdr3_nt: TGTGCCAGCAGTAAGACCTCCCCGACAGGCCAGCCCCAGCATTTT
cdr3_aa: CASSKTSPTGQPQHF